This entry lists 24 T cell receptor beta chains sequenced from one sample in a study of technical replicates of blood from a few donors. Assay used: immunoSEQ multiplex PCR; TCRdb lists only in-frame clones, some missing. The sample carries 80,000 to 95,000 clones, approximately 93% recorded once. The sequencing sample was made of T cells isolated from PBMCs. These receptors were taken from a human donor in good health.

The V gene is TRBV6-5, the J gene TRBJ2-6; D is possibly TRBD1 (6 bases). The length of the CDR3 is 15 residues. The V end was cut by 6 bases, the J end by 2 bases, with 11 bases between. Germline CDR1 and CDR2: MNHEY and SVGAGI. CDR3 residues: CASRVDRPGANVLTF. DNA of the CDR3: TGTGCCAGCAGAGTTGACAGGCCTGGGGCCAACGTCCTGACTTTC.

The chain has TRBV2 and TRBJ1-5; the D is unclear. Per the germline V gene, CDR1 is SNHLY and CDR2 is FYNNEI. This CDR3 spans 16 amino acids. Trimming cost V 3 bases and J 0 bases, with 12 bases left between them. The CDR3: CASSEAGGYSNQPQHF. DNA of the CDR3: TGTGCCAGCAGTGAGGCGGGTGGGTATAGCAATCAGCCCCAGCATTTT.

J is TRBJ1-2 and V is TRBV15; TRBD1 agrees at 8 bases. The length of the CDR3 is 20 residues. The trim removed 0 bases at V and 2 bases at J, leaving 17 bases unmatched. Germline V lookup: CDR1 LNHNV, CDR2 YYDKDF (reference sequence). The CDR3, as DNA: TGTGCCACCAGCAGAGATATATTTATTGGAGGGACAGGACGGAACTATGGCTACACCTTC. As protein: CATSRDIFIGGTGRNYGYTF.

This chain joins TRBV2 and TRBJ2-1; D not resolved. The CDR3 length is 13 residues. From germline, CDR1 is SNHLY and CDR2 FYNNEI. V lost 5 bases and J 0 bases, leaving 5 bases between the germline ends. CDR3 region: CASSLSSYNEQFF. CDR3 bases: TGTGCCAGCAGTCTGAGCTCCTACAATGAGCAGTTCTTC.

The gene calls are TRBV6-4 and TRBJ1-2; D might be TRBD1 (5 bases). The CDR3 runs 13 residues. Trimming removed 4 bases from V and 4 bases from J, with 10 bases in between. The V gene's germline CDR1 is MRHNA and CDR2 SNTAGT. The chain's CDR3 is CASSGQGGYGYTF. Written as DNA, the CDR3 is TGTGCCAGCAGTGGCCAGGGCGGCTATGGCTACACCTTC.

The CDR3 here is CASSFSYNEQFF. The CDR3 DNA reads as TGTGCCAGCAGCTTTTCTTACAATGAGCAGTTCTTC. The chain recombines TRBV28 with TRBJ2-1; no definite D call. V lost 6 bases, J lost 4 bases, and 7 bases lay in between. This CDR3 has 12 amino acids. Germline CDR1 is MDHEN and CDR2 is SYDVKM.

The chain employs TRBV27 and TRBJ1-1; weak D call: TRBD1 (5 bases). Germline V gene sequence: CDR1 MNHEY, CDR2 SMNVEV (reference sequence). The V gene lost 5 bases and the J gene lost 3 bases, with 13 bases spanning the gap. The CDR3 is made up of 14 amino acids. The CDR3 protein is CASSPRGEDTEAFF. The CDR3 DNA reads as TGTGCCAGCAGTCCCAGAGGGGAGGACACTGAAGCTTTCTTT.

The chain has TRBV9 and TRBJ2-7; 10 bases map to TRBD1. J was trimmed by 7 bases and V by 5 bases; bases with no gene match: 9. Per the germline V gene, CDR1 is SGDLS and CDR2 is YYNGEE. This CDR3 is built from 14 residues. The CDR3 DNA reads as TGTGCCAGCAGTGACGCCAGACAGGGGGCTGAGCAGTACTTC. Translating gives CASSDARQGAEQYF.

The chain carries TRBV12-5 and TRBJ2-5; 8 nucleotides align to TRBD2. V trimming: 8 bases; J trimming: 2 bases; junction bases outside the gene matches: 4. CDR1 is LGHNT, CDR2 FRNRAP, per germline. The CDR3 spans 13 residues. The CDR3 DNA reads TGTGCTAGTAGGGCTAGCGGGCAAGAGACCCAGTACTTC. This translates into CASRASGQETQYF.

The chain joins TRBV2 to TRBJ1-5, with TRBD1 matching 7 bases. Germline V CDR1 and CDR2: SNHLY, FYNNEI. This CDR3 spans 14 amino acids. The V gene end was trimmed by 5 bases and the J gene end by 5 bases; junction bases not matched to a gene: 6. The CDR3 DNA reads as TGTGCCAGCAGTAAGACAGGGACTTATCAGCCCCAGCATTTT. Residues: CASSKTGTYQPQHF.

This sequence joins TRBV7-7 and TRBJ2-7, with a weak D call TRBD2 (5 bases). The V gene's germline CDR1 is SSHAT and CDR2 FNYEAQ (reference sequence). Trimming took 2 bases from V and 2 from J, leaving 13 bases between them. This CDR3 contains 15 residues. CDR3 protein: CASSLYGGPTYEQYF. In DNA, the CDR3 is TGTGCCAGCAGCTTATACGGCGGGCCTACCTACGAGCAGTACTTC.

The chain employs TRBV19 and TRBJ2-7; TRBD1 matches 8 bases. CDR3 size: 14 residues. Germline assignment: CDR1 LNHDA and CDR2 SQIVND (reference sequence). V dropped 3 bases and J dropped 7; count of bases not matched to a gene: 8. The chain's CDR3 is CASSMRTGLLEQYF. The CDR3 bases are TGTGCCAGTAGTATGCGGACAGGGCTCTTAGAGCAGTACTTC.

The chain uses TRBV5-1 and TRBJ2-3, with 10 bases aligning to TRBD2. Germline trimming cut 2 bases from V and 0 bases from J; bases unmatched to any gene: 9. The germline V gene encodes CDR1 SGHRS and CDR2 YFSETQ. The CDR3 totals 18 residues. CDR3 loop: CASSFPSGGRASTDTQYF. The CDR3 DNA follows: TGCGCCAGCAGCTTCCCTAGCGGGGGCCGTGCTAGCACAGATACGCAGTATTTT.

The chain combines TRBV6-1 with TRBJ2-1; D gene uncertain. Germline V gene sequence: CDR1 MNHNS, CDR2 SASEGT. V lost 5 bases and J 2 bases, leaving 13 bases between the germline ends. The CDR3 totals 15 residues. CDR3 bases: TGTGCCAGCAGTCAGGTGGCACCGACCTACAATGAGCAGTTCTTC. Translated, it gives CASSQVAPTYNEQFF.

V is TRBV2 and J is TRBJ1-2, with 7 nucleotides matching TRBD1. Per germline, CDR1 SNHLY and CDR2 FYNNEI. CDR3 size: 14 residues. V lost 6 bases and J lost 3; bases outside the gene matches: 7. CDR3 coding DNA: TGTGCCAGCAGGGCCGGGACAGCGGACTATGGCTACACCTTC. Protein sequence: CASRAGTADYGYTF. The full variable domain, completed using reference TRBV2 and TRBJ1-2, is EPEVTQTPSHQVTQMGQEVILRCVPISNHLYFYWYRQILGQKVEFLVSFYNNEISEKSEIFDDQFSVERPDGSNFTLKIRSTKLEDSAMYFCASRAGTADYGYTFGSGTRLTVV.

This chain connects TRBV5-1 to TRBJ2-3; D not resolved. There are 15 residues in the CDR3. Germline V gives CDR1 SGHRS, CDR2 YFSETQ. Trimming took off 5 bases at V and 4 bases at J, with 17 bases between the two ends. The CDR3 is CASREGAFPADTQYF. CDR3 DNA: TGCGCCAGCAGGGAAGGAGCGTTCCCGGCAGATACGCAGTATTTT.

V gene TRBV6-1 combines with J gene TRBJ1-5, with a tentative D call TRBD1 (5 bases). V was trimmed by 4 bases and J by 4 bases, leaving 11 bases between them. CDR3 size: 14 residues. CDR1 and CDR2 (germline): MNHNS, SASEGT. CDR3 region: CASSANAGNQPQHF. The CDR3 nucleotides read TGTGCCAGCAGTGCAAACGCAGGGAATCAGCCCCAGCATTTT.

This clone has just a few counts. The chain has TRBV18 and TRBJ1-2; the D is unclear. In germline, CDR1 is KGHSH, CDR2 LQKENI. The germline V and J ends were trimmed by 2 bases and 3 bases, with 7 bases remaining between them. The CDR3 contains 13 residues. The CDR3 DNA follows: TGTGCCAGCTCACCAGAGAGTCACTATGGCTACACCTTC. Amino acid sequence: CASSPESHYGYTF.

V is TRBV6-1 and J is TRBJ2-5, with a weak D call TRBD2 (5 bases). V shed 0 bases and J shed 1 base, with 18 bases lying between them. CDR3 length: 18 residues. CDR1 is MNHNS and CDR2 is SASEGT in the germline V gene. DNA of the CDR3: TGTGCCAGCAGTGAAGCTTGGCCCCGGGCCGGACTCCAAGAGACCCAGTACTTC. Translating it yields CASSEAWPRAGLQETQYF.

The genes are TRBV5-5 and TRBJ2-1; possibly TRBD1 for D (6 bases). Trimming stripped 0 bases from V and 14 bases from J, with 6 bases between. Germline CDR1 SGHKS, CDR2 YYEKEE (reference sequence). The CDR3 has 10 residues. The CDR3 sequence: CASSLDREFF. DNA for the CDR3: TGTGCCAGCAGCTTGGACAGGGAGTTCTTC.

This chain connects TRBV29-1 to TRBJ2-7; TRBD1 aligns across 8 bases. V lost 4 bases and J lost 4; bases outside the gene matches: 12. Looked up from germline, CDR1 is SQVTM and CDR2 is ANQGSEA. CDR3 length equals 15 residues. CDR3 sequence reads: CSVVPLAGGEYEQYF. Here the CDR3 DNA reads TGCAGCGTTGTACCTTTGGCAGGGGGCGAGTACGAGCAGTACTTC.

V and J are TRBV5-4 and TRBJ2-7, with TRBD2 matching over 12 bases. J was trimmed by 0 bases and V by 4 bases; bases with no gene match: 5. Germline V gives CDR1 SGHNT, CDR2 YYREEE (reference sequence). The CDR3 has 16 residues. In nucleotides, the CDR3 is TGTGCCAGCAGCAGAGGACTAGCGGGGAGCTCCTACGAGCAGTACTTC. Its translation is CASSRGLAGSSYEQYF. Combining the CDR3 with reference TRBV5-4 and TRBJ2-7 gives the whole variable domain ETGVTQSPTHLIKTRGQQVTLRCSSQSGHNTVSWYQQALGQGPQFIFQYYREEENGRGNFPPRFSGLQFPNYSSELNVNALELDDSALYLCASSRGLAGSSYEQYFGPGTRLTVT.

The gene calls are TRBV27 and TRBJ1-2, with 7 nucleotides matching TRBD1. This CDR3 is 13 amino acids long. Germline CDR1 reads MNHEY; CDR2 reads SMNVEV (reference sequence). After removal of 5 bases from V and 6 bases from J, the junction contained 6 bases not matched to a gene. The CDR3 region has the DNA TGTGCCAGCAGTCCAACAGGGGTACATGGCTACACCTTC. It specifies CASSPTGVHGYTF.

The chain joins TRBV7-9 to TRBJ1-2, with D maybe TRBD1 (6 bases). The length of the CDR3 is 15 residues. CDR1 SEHNR and CDR2 FQNEAQ come from the germline V gene (reference sequence). Trimming shortened V by 2 bases and J by 3 bases, and 13 bases separated the two germline ends. The CDR3 DNA sequence: TGTGCCAGCAGCTTACGGGGGGCAGACGACTATGGCTACACCTTC. Its protein is CASSLRGADDYGYTF.